This is a list of T cell receptor beta chains from one sample in a study of blood T cell repertoires in COVID-19. Generated by immunoSEQ multiplex PCR, the TCRdb table keeps only in-frame clones and is missing some. The sample holds roughly 290,000 clones; about 89% are singletons and the top ten take roughly 7.1%. Sample: peripheral blood. Every receptor here comes from a woman aged 45-65 years who had recovered from COVID-19. Each CDR3 is given with its conserved first and last residue. D genes are given only for firm matches. Some rows mark clone size as missing; the rest say once, few, many or name a class of expanded clone.

TGCGCCAGCAGCCAAGAACTGGTCTATGGCTACACCTTC CASSQELVYGYTF - TRBJ1-2 TRBV4-1 -
TGTGCCAGCAGCCGAACGGGGGGCGACAATCAGCCCCAGCATTTT CASSRTGGDNQPQHF - TRBJ1-5 TRBV28 -
TGTGCCAGCAGCGTCGAGCCTTCCTCCCTCCACTTT CASSVEPSSLHF - TRBJ1-6 TRBV3-1/TRBV3-2 -
TGTGCCATCGCGGGGGTCAATGAGCAGTTCTTC CAIAGVNEQFF - TRBJ2-1 TRBV10-3 TRBD2
TGTGCCAGCAGCTTAGTCAGAAGCGACTACGAGCAGTACTTC CASSLVRSDYEQYF - TRBJ2-7 TRBV11-2 -
TGTGCCAGTACCCCAGTGGCAGGGGGCAGGGAGACCCAGTACTTC CASTPVAGGRETQYF - TRBJ2-5 TRBV19 TRBD1
TGTGCCAGCAGCTTAGACAGGGGGCCCAACGAGCAGTACTTC CASSLDRGPNEQYF - TRBJ2-7 TRBV7-8 TRBD1
TGTGCCAGCAGTTACGGGGTCAACCTACGAGCTAACTATGGCTACACCTTC CASSYGVNLRANYGYTF - TRBJ1-2 TRBV2 -
TGTGCCAGCTCACCCCTACTAGCGGGGACTACCTACGAGCAGTACTTC CASSPLLAGTTYEQYF - TRBJ2-7 TRBV18 TRBD2
TGTGCCAGCAGTCCCTTAACAGGGGCTAATCAGCCCCAGCATTTT CASSPLTGANQPQHF - TRBJ1-5 TRBV28 TRBD1
TGTGCCAGCAGCTTAATTGGGGCAGGACCTTATGGCTACACCTTC CASSLIGAGPYGYTF - TRBJ1-2 TRBV11-2 -
TGCAGTGCTAGAGATCTATCTGTCCAGTACTTC CSARDLSVQYF - TRBJ2-5 TRBV20-1 -
TGTGCCACCAGCAGAGATTTGGGAGGCGAGCAGTACTTC CATSRDLGGEQYF once TRBJ2-7 TRBV15 -
TGTGCCAGCAGTTTATCGGGGGAGCGGGAGATCCCCTACGAGCAGTACTTC CASSLSGEREIPYEQYF - TRBJ2-7 TRBV27 TRBD2
TGTGCCAGCAGTCAGGATCGGTGGATAAACTATGGCTACACCTTC CASSQDRWINYGYTF - TRBJ1-2 TRBV6-5 -
TGCAGCGTTGAAGGTGGACTAGCGGGGGGGATAAGAGATACGCAGTATTTT CSVEGGLAGGIRDTQYF - TRBJ2-3 TRBV29-1 TRBD2
TGTGCCAGCAGCCAAGGACAGAGGAGCTACGAGCAGTACTTC CASSQGQRSYEQYF - TRBJ2-7 TRBV3-1/TRBV3-2 -
TGTGCCAGCAGCTACCGACAGCTACAGACCCAGTACTTC CASSYRQLQTQYF - TRBJ2-5 TRBV5-6 -
TGTGCCAGCAGGTCCCCGGGACAGGGCTACGAGCAGTACTTC CASRSPGQGYEQYF once TRBJ2-7 TRBV28 TRBD1
TGTGCCAGCAGTGATCCCGGGAATGAGCAGTTCTTC CASSDPGNEQFF many TRBJ2-1 TRBV6-1 -
TGTGCCACCAGCAGAGATGGAGGGGTCGGCTTGGTCAATGAGCAGTTCTTC CATSRDGGVGLVNEQFF - TRBJ2-1 TRBV15 -
TGTGCCAGCAGTTTTGAACAAGGCAGGGCGAGCGAGCAGTACTTC CASSFEQGRASEQYF - TRBJ2-7 TRBV2 -
TGTGCCAGTAGAATAGGGGACATAGTCCACTTT CASRIGDIVHF once TRBJ1-6 TRBV19 -
TGCGCCAGCAGCCAAGGGCCTCAGGGGGCAGGTGAAAAACTGTTTTTT CASSQGPQGAGEKLFF - TRBJ1-4 TRBV4-1 TRBD1